Shown below are 26 T cell receptor beta chains from a single sample sequenced in a study of radiotherapy plus CTLA-4 blockade in lung cancer. TCRdb's copy holds only in-frame clones and misses some; the assay was immunoSEQ multiplex PCR. Of approximately 80,000 clones in the sample, about 79% were seen once. The specimen was peripheral blood, collected from a patient treated with radiotherapy plus ipilimumab. Receptors were obtained from a human donor with non-small cell lung cancer whose response to radiotherapy plus ipilimumab could not be evaluated. Some clones in this sample may be carry-over from other donors' samples.

The genes are TRBV5-1 and TRBJ2-7; weak D call: TRBD1 (6 bases). Trimming cost V 3 bases and J 2 bases, with 18 bases left between them. This CDR3 contains 16 residues. The germline CDR1 and CDR2 sequences are SGHRS and YFSETQ. CDR3: CASSWEGGQLTYEQYF. The CDR3 DNA is TGCGCCAGCAGCTGGGAAGGGGGTCAGCTCACCTACGAGCAGTACTTC. Together with reference TRBV5-1 and TRBJ2-7, the CDR3 gives the full variable domain: KAGVTQTPRYLIKTRGQQVTLSCSPISGHRSVSWYQQTPGQGLQFLFEYFSETQRNKGNFPGRFSGRQFSNSRSEMNVSTLELGDSALYLCASSWEGGQLTYEQYFGPGTRLTVT.

This clone was picked up one time. V and J are TRBV7-3 and TRBJ2-3, with 9 bases identical to TRBD2. V dropped 5 bases and J dropped 0; count of bases not matched to a gene: 6. The germline gives CDR1 SGHTA, CDR2 FQGTGA. The CDR3 loop spans 16 amino acids. This CDR3 reads CASSPLAGSSTDTQYF. In DNA, the CDR3 is TGTGCCAGCAGCCCTCTAGCGGGGTCTAGCACAGATACGCAGTATTTT.

This chain links TRBV11-3 with TRBJ2-3; tentatively, D is TRBD2 (5 bases). V dropped 1 base and J dropped 1 base, with 6 bases sitting between them. The CDR3 length is 14 residues. The germline CDR1 and CDR2 sequences are SGHNT and YENEEA. CDR3 coding DNA: TGTGCCAGCAGCTTAGCAGCGGGCACAGATACGCAGTATTTT. Its protein product is CASSLAAGTDTQYF.

This chain connects TRBV5-1 to TRBJ2-7, with TRBD1 matching over 9 bases. The V gene end was trimmed by 4 bases and the J gene end by 5 bases; junction bases not matched to a gene: 7. The CDR3 spans 14 residues. The germline CDR1 and CDR2 sequences are SGHRS and YFSETQ. The CDR3 nucleotides are TGCGCCAGCAGCACGGGACAGGGTAGGAACGAGCAGTACTTC. This encodes CASSTGQGRNEQYF.

This chain connects TRBV19 to TRBJ1-2; D gene unclear. V was shortened by 5 bases and J by 2 bases, with 3 bases between the two germline ends. Germline assignment: CDR1 LNHDA and CDR2 SQIVND (reference sequence). CDR3 length: 11 residues. The CDR3 nucleotides are TGTGCCAGTAGTCTCAACTATGGCTACACCTTC. Translated: CASSLNYGYTF.

The chain recombines TRBV19 with TRBJ1-4; TRBD1 agrees at 9 bases. Germline V lookup: CDR1 LNHDA, CDR2 SQIVND (reference sequence). With V trimmed by 6 bases and J by 7 bases, 6 bases remained unmatched. The CDR3 has 14 residues. The CDR3 DNA sequence: TGTGCCAGTAGACCCCCGGGACAGGGTGAAAAACTGTTTTTT. It encodes CASRPPGQGEKLFF.

The chain employs TRBV19 and TRBJ1-4, with 7 nucleotides matching TRBD1. V was pared by 7 bases and J by 8 bases, with 10 bases of the junction left unmatched. The CDR3 consists of 14 residues. Germline assignment: CDR1 LNHDA and CDR2 SQIVND (reference sequence). The CDR3 here is CASTQGELREKLFF. For the CDR3, the DNA is TGTGCCAGTACCCAGGGGGAATTAAGGGAAAAACTGTTTTTT.

The CDR3 protein is CASSPGWQGAANYGYTF. Written as DNA, the CDR3 is TGTGCCAGCTCCCCAGGGTGGCAGGGGGCCGCGAACTATGGCTACACCTTC. The chain is built from TRBV18 and TRBJ1-2; 8 bases map to TRBD1. CDR1 is KGHSH, CDR2 LQKENI, per germline. The CDR3 extends over 17 amino acids. J was trimmed by 2 bases and V by 6 bases; bases with no gene match: 14.

About this clone itself: Germline and junction disagree at one end, which may indicate a read error. Other DNA sequences within the sample encode an identical CDR3. The gene calls are TRBV27 and TRBJ1-6; 7 bases line up with TRBD1. The CDR3 extends over 18 amino acids. Germline lookup yields CDR1 MNHEY and CDR2 SMNVEV (reference sequence). The CDR3 loop reads CASSFRTGLSSYNSPLHF. Here the CDR3 DNA reads TGCGCCAGCAGTTTTAGGACAGGCCTGAGCTCCTATAATTCACCCCTCCACTTT.

This clone turned up a few times. The rearrangement uses TRBV6-5 and TRBJ2-1, with 8 bases lining up with TRBD1. V shed 5 bases, J shed 4 bases, and the junction held 7 bases outside the gene matches. The germline gives CDR1 MNHEY, CDR2 SVGAGI. The CDR3 runs to 15 residues. CDR3 coding DNA: TGTGCCAGCAGTCAGCCGGGACAGGTTTACAATGAGCAGTTCTTC. Its translation: CASSQPGQVYNEQFF.

This chain joins TRBV29-1 and TRBJ2-3, with 9 bases that match TRBD2. V lost 4 bases to trimming and J lost 6 bases; unmatched junction nucleotides: 14. The germline V gene encodes CDR1 SQVTM and CDR2 ANQGSEA. The CDR3 has 16 amino acids. The CDR3 DNA follows: TGCAGCGTTGTCGGCCTAGCGGGGCCGCCTGTGGATACGCAGTATTTT. Its protein product is CSVVGLAGPPVDTQYF.

There are a few counts of this clone. The V call is TRBV7-9, the J call TRBJ1-4; unclear D gene. The germline V gene encodes CDR1 SEHNR and CDR2 FQNEAQ (reference sequence). Trimming pared 3 bases from V and 4 bases from J, leaving 9 bases between. The CDR3 extends over 14 amino acids. The CDR3 bases are TGTGCCAGCAGCTTTTCGGGAAATAATGAAAAACTGTTTTTT. This encodes CASSFSGNNEKLFF.

The chain is built from TRBV4-3 and TRBJ1-6; D possibly corresponds to TRBD1 (5 bases). The CDR3 runs 15 residues. V gave up 2 bases and J gave up 5 bases, with 10 bases separating them. Germline loops: CDR1 LGHNA, CDR2 YSLEER. CDR3 nucleotide sequence: TGCGCCAGCAGCCAAAAGCCGACAGATAATTCACCCCTCCACTTT. Translating it yields CASSQKPTDNSPLHF.

The V and J genes are TRBV7-2 and TRBJ1-3; D gene unclear. The germline V gene encodes CDR1 SGHTA and CDR2 FQGNSA. CDR3 length: 17 amino acids. Trimming pared 2 bases from V and 3 bases from J, leaving 17 bases between. This chain's CDR3 is CASSLFGPSEGGNTIYF. CDR3 DNA: TGTGCCAGCAGCTTATTCGGGCCCTCAGAGGGTGGAAACACCATATATTTT.

This chain uses TRBV5-1 with TRBJ2-1, with 9 positions matching TRBD1. Trimming cost V 4 bases and J 2 bases; bases outside gene matches: 7. The CDR3 spans 16 residues. CDR1 is SGHRS and CDR2 is YFSETQ in the germline V gene. The CDR3 sequence is CASSQMGQGTYNEQFF. The CDR3 DNA sequence: TGCGCCAGCAGCCAAATGGGACAGGGCACCTACAATGAGCAGTTCTTC.

The chain carries TRBV7-9 and TRBJ1-2; D call uncertain. The CDR3 has 13 amino acids. Germline values: CDR1 SEHNR, CDR2 FQNEAQ (reference sequence). V shed 6 bases and J shed 2 bases, with 10 bases lying between them. This CDR3 is CASSGRHNYGYTF. The CDR3 DNA follows: TGTGCCAGCAGTGGTCGACACAACTATGGCTACACCTTC.

This clone appeared a few times. The CDR3 DNA reads as TGCGCCAGCGCATCAGGGTGGGGAGGGGCTGGCTACACCTTC. It encodes CASASGWGGAGYTF. The rearrangement joins TRBV5-1 to TRBJ1-2; perhaps TRBD1 as D (5 bases). The CDR3 extends over 14 amino acids. CDR1 SGHRS and CDR2 YFSETQ come from the germline V gene. The V end was cut by 7 bases, the J end by 7 bases, with 20 bases between.

The V call is TRBV6-6, the J call TRBJ2-1; D is unclear. The germline V gene has CDR1 MNHNY and CDR2 SVGAGI (reference sequence). The V end was cut by 7 bases, the J end by 7 bases, with 11 bases between. The CDR3 extends over 12 amino acids. CDR3: CASMATSNEQFF. Here the CDR3 DNA reads TGTGCCAGCATGGCGACTTCAAATGAGCAGTTCTTC.

The chain links TRBV6-5 to TRBJ2-7; 7 bases line up with TRBD1. Trimming took 7 bases from V and 0 from J; bases not matched to a gene: 9. The V gene's germline CDR1 is MNHEY and CDR2 SVGAGI. CDR3 length: 15 amino acids. In DNA, the CDR3 is TGTGCCAGCACCCCCCTAGGGGGCAACTCCTACGAGCAGTACTTC. Protein sequence: CASTPLGGNSYEQYF.

This sequence joins TRBV7-9 and TRBJ1-4; 7 bases fit TRBD1. The CDR3 extends over 15 amino acids. Germline assignment: CDR1 SEHNR and CDR2 FQNEAQ (reference sequence). J gave up 7 bases and V 1 base, and 6 bases lay outside the gene matches. CDR3 DNA sequence: TGTGCCAGCAGCTTAGAAGGGGGCGTAGGTGAAAAACTGTTTTTT. Translating it yields CASSLEGGVGEKLFF. Together with reference TRBV7-9 and TRBJ1-4, the CDR3 gives the full variable domain: DTGVSQNPRHKITKRGQNVTFRCDPISEHNRLYWYRQTLGQGPEFLTYFQNEAQLEKSRLLSDRFSAERPKGSFSTLEIQRTEQGDSAMYLCASSLEGGVGEKLFFGSGTQLSVL.

The chain combines TRBV7-9 with TRBJ2-5; a possible D gene is TRBD1 (6 bases). The ends were cut back, 5 bases at V and 1 base at J, with 14 bases in the middle. Germline CDR1 and CDR2: SEHNR and FQNEAQ (reference sequence). The CDR3 consists of 15 residues. The CDR3 spells CASSQGAGAQETQYF. For the CDR3, the DNA is TGTGCCAGCAGCCAGGGAGCAGGGGCCCAAGAGACCCAGTACTTC.

The chain has TRBV2 and TRBJ2-7; D possibly corresponds to TRBD1 (6 bases). The germline V and J ends were trimmed by 1 base and 6 bases, with 13 bases remaining between them. Germline values: CDR1 SNHLY, CDR2 FYNNEI. The CDR3 spans 14 residues. The CDR3 reads CASSEGNRASEQYF. CDR3 sequence (DNA): TGTGCCAGCAGTGAAGGGAACAGGGCAAGCGAGCAGTACTTC.

The chain carries TRBV6-6 and TRBJ1-1; no clear D. The length of the CDR3 is 15 residues. Germline V gives CDR1 MNHNY, CDR2 SVGAGI (reference sequence). Deletions cut 0 bases from V and 0 bases from J, with 8 bases between. CDR3 nucleotides: TGTGCCAGCAGTTACTCGGGAGGGATGAACACTGAAGCTTTCTTT. Its translation is CASSYSGGMNTEAFF.

This clone showed up just a few times. The V gene is TRBV11-2, the J gene TRBJ2-2; 8 bases match TRBD1. The CDR3 is made up of 15 amino acids. Trimming cost V 5 bases and J 0 bases; bases outside gene matches: 2. The germline V gene encodes CDR1 SGHAT and CDR2 FQNNGV. In DNA, the CDR3 is TGTGCCAGCAGCAAGGACAGGGCGAACACCGGGGAGCTGTTTTTT. This translates into CASSKDRANTGELFF.

This clone came up a few times. This chain connects TRBV6-5 to TRBJ1-2; a possible D gene is TRBD1 (5 bases). This CDR3 has 15 amino acids. Per the germline V gene, CDR1 is MNHEY and CDR2 is SVGAGI. V lost 6 bases, J lost 8 bases, and 22 bases lay in between. DNA for the CDR3: TGTGCCAGCAGCACGGGGGGGGTCGCTGTGTTCGGCTACACCTTC. This translates into CASSTGGVAVFGYTF.

This chain uses TRBV6-1 with TRBJ1-4, with 8 bases that match TRBD1. The J segment lost 0 bases and the V segment lost 7 bases, leaving 1 base of the junction unmatched. The CDR3 sequence is 14 residues long. Germline V gene lookup returns CDR1 MNHNS and CDR2 SASEGT. This CDR3 reads CASKTGATNEKLFF. CDR3 in DNA: TGTGCCAGCAAGACAGGGGCAACTAATGAAAAACTGTTTTTT.